This TCR beta chain came from a study of CD8+ T cells in alopecia areata. At the level of the study: Treated patients were given 5 to 10 mg oral tofacitinib twice daily.

Isolated RNA was reverse transcribed into cDNA used as the sequencing template. Here immunoSEQ multiplex PCR was the method, and the copy in TCRdb shows in-frame clones only, minus some. The data show more than 150,000 clones, roughly 62% seen once. The V gene's germline CDR1 is PRHDT and CDR2 FYEKMQ (reference sequence). V lost 1 base and J 4 bases, leaving 8 bases between the germline ends. This CDR3 has 14 residues. Treatment denoted: oral pan-JAK inhibitor, 5-10 mg twice daily. Researchers took lesional scalp punch biopsies and peripheral blood from people who were alopecia areata patients. Study-wide findings and caveats: Many expanded lesional clones remained in scalp and blood on tofacitinib. The study found tofacitinib significantly decreased scalp clonality and expanded CD8+ clones among the top 100.

With respect to this clone: No antigen is known for it.

The clonotype was recovered from a human donor with alopecia areata. The rearrangement joins TRBV13 to TRBJ2-1; D gene unclear. The material sequenced was CD8+ T cells sorted from blood, taken at week 24, from a patient treated with tofacitinib. DNA of the CDR3: TGTGCCAGCAGCTTAGTTGGCAAATACAATGAGCAGTTCTTC. Translating it yields CASSLVGKYNEQFF.